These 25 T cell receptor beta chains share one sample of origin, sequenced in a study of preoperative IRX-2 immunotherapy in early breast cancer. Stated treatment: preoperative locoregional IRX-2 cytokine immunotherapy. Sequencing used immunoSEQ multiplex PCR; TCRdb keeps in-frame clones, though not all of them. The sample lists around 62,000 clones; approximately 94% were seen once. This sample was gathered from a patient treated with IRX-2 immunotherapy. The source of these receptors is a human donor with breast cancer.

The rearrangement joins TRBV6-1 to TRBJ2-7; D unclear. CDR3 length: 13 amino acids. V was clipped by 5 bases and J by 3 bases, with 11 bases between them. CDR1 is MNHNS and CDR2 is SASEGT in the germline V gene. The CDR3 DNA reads TGTGCCAGCAGTTCCCAAAGGGTCTACGAGCAGTACTTC. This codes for CASSSQRVYEQYF.

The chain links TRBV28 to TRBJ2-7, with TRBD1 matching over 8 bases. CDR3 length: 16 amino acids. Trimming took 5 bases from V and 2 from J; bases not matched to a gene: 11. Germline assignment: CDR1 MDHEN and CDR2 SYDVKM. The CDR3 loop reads CASSQRDRNYAYEQYF. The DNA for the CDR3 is TGTGCCAGCAGTCAAAGGGACAGGAACTATGCCTACGAGCAGTACTTC.

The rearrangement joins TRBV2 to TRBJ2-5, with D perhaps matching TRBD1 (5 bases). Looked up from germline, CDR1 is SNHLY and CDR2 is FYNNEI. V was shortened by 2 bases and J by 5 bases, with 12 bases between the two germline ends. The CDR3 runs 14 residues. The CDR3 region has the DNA TGTGCCAGCAGTGAACTAGGGGTGGGGGAGACCCAGTACTTC. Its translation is CASSELGVGETQYF.

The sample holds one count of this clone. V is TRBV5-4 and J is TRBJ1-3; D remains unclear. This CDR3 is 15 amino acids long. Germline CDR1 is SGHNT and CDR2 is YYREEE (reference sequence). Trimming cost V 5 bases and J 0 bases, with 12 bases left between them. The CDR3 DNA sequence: TGTGCCAGCAGACAGACACCGAACTCTGGAAACACCATATATTTT. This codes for CASRQTPNSGNTIYF.

The CDR3 is CASSHLLGGYTF. The CDR3 DNA is TGTGCCAGCAGCCACTTGCTAGGTGGCTACACCTTC. The chain carries TRBV9 and TRBJ1-2; D unclear. V was pared by 4 bases and J by 7 bases, with 11 bases between. CDR3 length equals 12 residues. Germline V gives CDR1 SGDLS, CDR2 YYNGEE.

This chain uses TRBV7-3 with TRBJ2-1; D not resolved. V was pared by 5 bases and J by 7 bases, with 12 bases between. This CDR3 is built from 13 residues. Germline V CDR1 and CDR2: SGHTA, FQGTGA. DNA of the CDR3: TGTGCCAGCAGCCAGCAGTTCCTTAATGAGCAGTTCTTC. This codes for CASSQQFLNEQFF.

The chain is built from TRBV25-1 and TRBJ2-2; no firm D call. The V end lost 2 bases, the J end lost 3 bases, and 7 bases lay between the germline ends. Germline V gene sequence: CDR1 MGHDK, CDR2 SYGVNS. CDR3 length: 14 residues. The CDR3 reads CASSERRYTGELFF. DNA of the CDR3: TGTGCCAGCAGTGAAAGGCGATACACCGGGGAGCTGTTTTTT.

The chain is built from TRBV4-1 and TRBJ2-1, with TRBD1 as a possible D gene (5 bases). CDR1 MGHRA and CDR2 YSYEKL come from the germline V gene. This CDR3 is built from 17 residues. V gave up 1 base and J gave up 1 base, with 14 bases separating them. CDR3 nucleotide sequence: TGCGCCAGCAGCCAAGGTTTACACAGGTCATCCTACAATGAGCAGTTCTTC. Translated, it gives CASSQGLHRSSYNEQFF.

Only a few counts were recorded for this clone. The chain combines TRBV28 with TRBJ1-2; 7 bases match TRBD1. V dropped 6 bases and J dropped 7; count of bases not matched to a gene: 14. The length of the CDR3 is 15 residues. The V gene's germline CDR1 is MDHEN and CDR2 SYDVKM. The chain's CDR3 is CASRPLGQPRAGYTF. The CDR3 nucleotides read TGTGCCAGCAGACCTCTGGGACAGCCCCGGGCTGGCTACACCTTC.

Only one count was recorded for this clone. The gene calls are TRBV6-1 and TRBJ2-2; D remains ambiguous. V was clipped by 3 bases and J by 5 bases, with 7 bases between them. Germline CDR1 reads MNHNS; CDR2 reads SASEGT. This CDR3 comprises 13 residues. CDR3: CASSEMWTGELFF. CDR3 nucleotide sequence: TGTGCCAGCAGTGAGATGTGGACCGGGGAGCTGTTTTTT.

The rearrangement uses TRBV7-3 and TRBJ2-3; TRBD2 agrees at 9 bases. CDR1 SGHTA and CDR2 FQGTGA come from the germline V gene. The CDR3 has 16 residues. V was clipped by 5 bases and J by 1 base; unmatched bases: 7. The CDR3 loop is CASSLNVAGGTDTQYF. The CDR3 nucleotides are TGTGCCAGCAGCCTAAATGTAGCGGGGGGCACAGATACGCAGTATTTT.

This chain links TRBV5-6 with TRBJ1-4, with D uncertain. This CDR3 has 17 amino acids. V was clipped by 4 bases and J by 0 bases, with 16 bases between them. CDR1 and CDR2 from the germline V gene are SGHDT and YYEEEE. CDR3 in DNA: TGTGCCAGCAGCCCAGAAGGTTCGGACGCAACTAATGAAAAACTGTTTTTT. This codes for CASSPEGSDATNEKLFF.

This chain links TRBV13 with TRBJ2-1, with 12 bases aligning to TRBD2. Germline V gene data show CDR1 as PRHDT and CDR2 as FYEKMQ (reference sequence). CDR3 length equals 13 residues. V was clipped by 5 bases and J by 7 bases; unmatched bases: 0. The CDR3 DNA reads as TGTGCCAGCAGCGGACTAGCGGGAAATGAGCAGTTCTTC. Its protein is CASSGLAGNEQFF.

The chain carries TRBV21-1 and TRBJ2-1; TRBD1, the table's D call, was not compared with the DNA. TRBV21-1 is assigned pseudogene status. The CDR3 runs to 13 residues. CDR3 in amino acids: CASAHRGYNEQFF. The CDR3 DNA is TGTGCCAGCGCGCACAGGGGATACAATGAGCAGTTCTTC.

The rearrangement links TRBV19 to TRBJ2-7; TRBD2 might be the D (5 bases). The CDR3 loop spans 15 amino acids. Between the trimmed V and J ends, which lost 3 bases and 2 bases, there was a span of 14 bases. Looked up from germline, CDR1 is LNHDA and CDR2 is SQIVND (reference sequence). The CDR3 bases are TGTGCCAGTAGTATCTTATCGGGAATCGCCTACGAGCAGTACTTC. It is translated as CASSILSGIAYEQYF.

DNA for the CDR3: TGTGCCAGCAGCCAAGATAGCTCTAGCGGGAGCACAGATACGCAGTATTTT. It yields the protein CASSQDSSSGSTDTQYF. This rearrangement joins TRBV4-2 to TRBJ2-3, with 8 nucleotides matching TRBD2. V was pared by 0 bases and J by 0 bases, with 5 bases of the junction left unmatched. From germline, CDR1 is LGHNA and CDR2 YNFKEQ. CDR3 size: 17 residues.

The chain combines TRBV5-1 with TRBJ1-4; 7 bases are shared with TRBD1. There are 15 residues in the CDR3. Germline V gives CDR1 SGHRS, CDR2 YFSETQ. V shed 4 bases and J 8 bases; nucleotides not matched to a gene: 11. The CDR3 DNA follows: TGCGCCAGCAGCCCCCAGGGGGGCGGATGGGAAAAACTGTTTTTT. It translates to CASSPQGGGWEKLFF.

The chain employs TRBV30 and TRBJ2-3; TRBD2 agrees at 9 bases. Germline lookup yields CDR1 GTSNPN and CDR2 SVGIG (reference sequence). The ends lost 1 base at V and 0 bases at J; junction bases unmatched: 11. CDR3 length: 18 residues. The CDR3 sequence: CAWSDDFGLAGSTDTQYF. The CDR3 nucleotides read TGTGCCTGGAGTGACGATTTTGGGCTAGCGGGAAGCACAGATACGCAGTATTTT.

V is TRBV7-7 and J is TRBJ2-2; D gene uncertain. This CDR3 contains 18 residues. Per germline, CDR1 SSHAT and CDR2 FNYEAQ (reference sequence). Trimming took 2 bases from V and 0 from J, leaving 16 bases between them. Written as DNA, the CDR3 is TGTGCCAGCAGCTTAATCCTCGGCAGGCACGCGAACACCGGGGAGCTGTTTTTT. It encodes CASSLILGRHANTGELFF.

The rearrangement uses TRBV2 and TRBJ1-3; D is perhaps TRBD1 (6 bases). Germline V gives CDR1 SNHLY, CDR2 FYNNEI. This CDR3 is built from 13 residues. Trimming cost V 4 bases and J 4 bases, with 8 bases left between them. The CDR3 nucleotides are TGTGCCAGCAGTGGGGGGCCCGGAAACACCATATATTTT. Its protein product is CASSGGPGNTIYF.

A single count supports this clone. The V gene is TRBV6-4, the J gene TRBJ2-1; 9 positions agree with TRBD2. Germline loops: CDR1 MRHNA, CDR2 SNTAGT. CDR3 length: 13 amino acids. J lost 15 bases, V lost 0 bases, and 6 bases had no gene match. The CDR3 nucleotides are TGTGCCAGCAGTGACTCAGGGAGCGGGAGGATGTTCTTC. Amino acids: CASSDSGSGRMFF.

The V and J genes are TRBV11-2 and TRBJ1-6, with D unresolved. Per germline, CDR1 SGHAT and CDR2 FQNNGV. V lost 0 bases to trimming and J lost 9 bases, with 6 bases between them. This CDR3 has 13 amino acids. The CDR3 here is CASSLDLGSPLHF. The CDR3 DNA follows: TGTGCCAGCAGCTTAGATCTTGGTTCACCCCTCCACTTT.

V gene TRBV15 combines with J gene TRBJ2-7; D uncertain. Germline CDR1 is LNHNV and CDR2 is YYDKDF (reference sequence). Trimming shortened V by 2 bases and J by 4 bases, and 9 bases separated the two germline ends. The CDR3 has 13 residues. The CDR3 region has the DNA TGTGCCACCAGCAGACTGACAAGTTACGAGCAGTACTTC. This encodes CATSRLTSYEQYF.

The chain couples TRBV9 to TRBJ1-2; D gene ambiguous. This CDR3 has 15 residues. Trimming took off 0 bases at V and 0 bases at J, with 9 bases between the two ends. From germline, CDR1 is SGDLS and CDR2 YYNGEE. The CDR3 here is CASSVGTFANYGYTF. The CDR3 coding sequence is TGTGCCAGCAGCGTAGGAACGTTTGCTAACTATGGCTACACCTTC.

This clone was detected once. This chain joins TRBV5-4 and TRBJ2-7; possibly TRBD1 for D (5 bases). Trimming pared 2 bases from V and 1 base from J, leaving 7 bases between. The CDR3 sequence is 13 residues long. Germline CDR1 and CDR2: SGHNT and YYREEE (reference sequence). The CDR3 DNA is TGTGCCAGCAGCTTCGACAGATCCTACGAGCAGTACTTC. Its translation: CASSFDRSYEQYF. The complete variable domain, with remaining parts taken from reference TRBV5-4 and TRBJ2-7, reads ETGVTQSPTHLIKTRGQQVTLRCSSQSGHNTVSWYQQALGQGPQFIFQYYREEENGRGNFPPRFSGLQFPNYSSELNVNALELDDSALYLCASSFDRSYEQYFGPGTRLTVT.